Following are 5 T cell receptor beta chains from one sample sequenced in a study of OX40 agonist ivuxolimab in advanced cancers. Library preparation was by the immunoSEQ multiplex PCR assay. The table comes from immuneACCESS by way of TCRdb, which keeps in-frame sequences with V and J called. Part of the clones is missing from these tables; in studies checked, under half for an unresolved V gene and the rest for unknown reasons. Here the sample has about 54,000 clones; approximately 78% occur a single time. Over 0.6% of the sample is in the top ten clones. This specimen was CD4+ or CD8+ T cells sorted from blood, taken in a trial of the OX40 agonist ivuxolimab. All receptors come from an adult with an advanced solid tumor such as melanoma, head and neck, liver or kidney cancer.

J is TRBJ1-5 and V is TRBV6-6, with D perhaps TRBD1 (5 bases). Germline V gene sequence: CDR1 MNHNY, CDR2 SVGAGI (reference sequence). V was trimmed by 5 bases and J by 0 bases, leaving 11 bases between them. This CDR3 comprises 15 residues. The CDR3 DNA follows: TGTGCCAGCAGTCCCCAGGGTTTTAGCAATCAGCCCCAGCATTTT. It yields the protein CASSPQGFSNQPQHF.

Here the CDR3 DNA reads TGCGCCAGCAGCCAAGACGAGGGTAACCCTTACACCATATATTTT. Residues: CASSQDEGNPYTIYF. The rearrangement uses TRBV4-1 and TRBJ1-3; D call uncertain. The germline V and J ends were trimmed by 0 bases and 8 bases, with 14 bases remaining between them. The germline CDR1 and CDR2 sequences are MGHRA and YSYEKL. CDR3 length: 15 amino acids.

This sequence joins TRBV6-5 and TRBJ2-3, with 13 bases that match TRBD2. V lost 4 bases to trimming and J lost 5 bases; unmatched junction nucleotides: 6. Germline V lookup: CDR1 MNHEY, CDR2 SVGAGI. This CDR3 contains 16 residues. CDR3 sequence: CASSSRTSGGVDTQYF. The DNA for the CDR3 is TGTGCCAGCAGTTCCCGAACTAGCGGGGGGGTAGATACGCAGTATTTT.

The genes are TRBV11-1 and TRBJ2-7; D may match TRBD1 or TRBD2 (7 bases each). With 5 bases removed from V and 6 bases from J, the gap between germline ends came to 14 bases. The germline V gene has CDR1 SGHAT and CDR2 FQDESV (reference sequence). CDR3 size: 13 residues. The CDR3 DNA reads as TGTGCCAGCAGCCGACAGGGCGGGGGCGAGCAGTACTTC. This gives the protein CASSRQGGGEQYF.

This chain links TRBV5-1 with TRBJ2-5; perhaps D is TRBD1 or TRBD2 (5 bases each). The germline CDR1 and CDR2 sequences are SGHRS and YFSETQ. The CDR3 is 14 residues long. The ends were cut back, 0 bases at V and 5 bases at J, with 11 bases in the middle. CDR3: CASSLVTGPETQYF. CDR3 DNA: TGCGCCAGCAGCTTGGTTACGGGGCCCGAGACCCAGTACTTC.